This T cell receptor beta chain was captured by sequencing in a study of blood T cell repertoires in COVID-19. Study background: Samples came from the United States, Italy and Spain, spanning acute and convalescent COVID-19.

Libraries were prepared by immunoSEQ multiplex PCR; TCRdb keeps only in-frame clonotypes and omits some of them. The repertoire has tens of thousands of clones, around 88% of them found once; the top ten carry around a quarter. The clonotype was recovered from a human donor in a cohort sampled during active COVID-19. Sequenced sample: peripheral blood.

DNA for the CDR3: TGTGCCAGCAGCCAAGCCCGGGACAGAGAGACCCAGTACTTC. Amino acid sequence: CASSQARDRETQYF. This sequence joins TRBV4-2 and TRBJ2-5; 7 bases match TRBD1. Germline CDR1 is LGHNA and CDR2 is YNFKEQ. This CDR3 is 14 amino acids long. Trimming at V came to 1 base and at J to 4 bases, leaving 3 bases not matched to a gene.